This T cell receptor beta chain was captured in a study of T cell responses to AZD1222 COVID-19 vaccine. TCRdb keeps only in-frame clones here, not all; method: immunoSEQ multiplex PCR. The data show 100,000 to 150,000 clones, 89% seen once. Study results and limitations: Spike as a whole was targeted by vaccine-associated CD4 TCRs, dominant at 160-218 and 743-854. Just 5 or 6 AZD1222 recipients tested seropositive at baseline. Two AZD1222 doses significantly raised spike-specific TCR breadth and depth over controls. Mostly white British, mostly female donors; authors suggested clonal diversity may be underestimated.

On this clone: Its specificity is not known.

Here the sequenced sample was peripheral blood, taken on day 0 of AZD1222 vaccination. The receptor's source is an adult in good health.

The CDR3 loop is CASSLAGGATDTQYF. CDR3 nucleotide sequence: TGCGCCAGCAGCTTGGCCGGGGGGGCCACAGATACGCAGTATTTT. The chain recombines TRBV5-1 with TRBJ2-3; 8 bases map to TRBD2. The germline V gene encodes CDR1 SGHRS and CDR2 YFSETQ. Losses at the gene ends were 0 bases for V and 2 bases for J; bases not matched to a gene: 2. The CDR3 consists of 15 residues.